Following are 16 T cell receptor beta chains from one sample sequenced in a study of cytomegalovirus exposure and HLA in healthy donors. The method was immunoSEQ multiplex PCR; TCRdb's version includes in-frame clones alone and lacks a portion of them. The profile covers more than 100,000 clones, with 88% appearing a single time and approximately 1.5% taken by the ten largest. Sequenced material: PBMCs. The origin of the receptors is a man aged 30 to 39 in good health and CMV-seronegative.

The rearrangement joins TRBV5-6 to TRBJ1-1, with a weak D call TRBD1 (6 bases). V dropped 5 bases and J dropped 4 bases, with 18 bases sitting between them. Germline-derived CDR1 and CDR2 are SGHDT and YYEEEE. This CDR3 spans 15 amino acids. The CDR3 loop is CASSYTQGPSTEAFF. CDR3 nucleotide sequence: TGTGCCAGCAGTTACACGCAGGGGCCCTCCACTGAAGCTTTCTTT.

In DNA form, the CDR3 reads TGTAGGTCGGGAGGGCCAGATGAGCAGTTCTTC. It codes for CRSGGPDEQFF. This chain connects TRBV2 to TRBJ2-1; 8 bases line up with TRBD2. The CDR3 is 11 amino acids. CDR1 and CDR2 (germline): SNHLY, FYNNEI.

This sequence joins TRBV6-5 and TRBJ2-7; 7 positions match TRBD1. Trimming cost V 7 bases and J 0 bases; bases outside gene matches: 6. The CDR3 runs 14 residues. CDR1 and CDR2 (germline): MNHEY, SVGAGI. Here the CDR3 reads CASKDRAYSYEQYF. The CDR3 nucleotides are TGTGCCAGCAAAGACAGGGCCTACTCCTACGAGCAGTACTTC.

The rearrangement uses TRBV19 and TRBJ2-2, with 13 bases aligning to TRBD2. V lost 5 bases and J lost 7; bases outside the gene matches: 7. Germline values: CDR1 LNHDA, CDR2 SQIVND (reference sequence). The CDR3 has 16 amino acids. The CDR3 DNA sequence: TGTGCCAGTAGTTACGGACTAGCGGGAGTTGGCGGGGAGCTGTTTTTT. It yields the protein CASSYGLAGVGGELFF.

As regards this clone: At one boundary the junction diverges from the germline segment, which might be a read error. The J gene is TRBJ1-3, the V gene TRBV29-1, with D uncertain. The CDR3 is 13 residues long. Germline CDR1 and CDR2: SQVTM and ANQGSEA. CDR3: CSVEANSGNTIYF. The DNA of the CDR3 is TGCAGCGTGGAAGCCAACTCTGGAAACACCATATATTTT.

The chain uses TRBV9 and TRBJ2-3; D ambiguous. This CDR3 is 14 amino acids long. In germline, CDR1 is SGDLS, CDR2 YYNGEE. Trimming removed 4 bases at V and 5 bases at J, with 14 bases between. CDR3 nucleotide sequence: TGTGCCAGCAGCCCAAGGAGCCTTGGAGATACGCAGTATTTT. The encoded protein is CASSPRSLGDTQYF.

The table lists this clone with a count of one. V usage is TRBV20-1 and J usage is TRBJ1-2; 7 nucleotides match TRBD1. Losses at the gene ends were 5 bases for V and 11 bases for J; bases not matched to a gene: 8. There are 11 residues in the CDR3. Germline V gene lookup returns CDR1 DFQATT and CDR2 SNEGSKA (reference sequence). The CDR3 region has the DNA TGCAGTGCTTTCGACAGGGACAAGTACACCTTC. This sequence encodes CSAFDRDKYTF.

The J gene is TRBJ2-1, the V gene TRBV18; D remains ambiguous. Trimming pared 6 bases from V and 6 bases from J, leaving 9 bases between. The CDR3 length is 12 residues. Per germline, CDR1 KGHSH and CDR2 LQKENI. CDR3 loop: CASSSEANEQFF. CDR3 nucleotides: TGTGCCAGCTCCTCCGAGGCCAATGAGCAGTTCTTC.

The J gene is TRBJ2-7, the V gene TRBV7-2; 12 bases agree with TRBD1. Germline loops: CDR1 SGHTA, CDR2 FQGNSA. J was trimmed by 5 bases and V by 5 bases; bases with no gene match: 7. The CDR3 runs to 15 residues. The chain's CDR3 is CASSGDGTGGHEQYF. The CDR3 coding sequence is TGTGCCAGCAGCGGGGACGGGACAGGGGGCCACGAGCAGTACTTC.

The chain combines TRBV5-6 with TRBJ1-3; weak D call: TRBD1 (5 bases). The CDR3 runs to 16 residues. Germline CDR1 and CDR2: SGHDT and YYEEEE. The ends were cut back, 3 bases at V and 0 bases at J, with 13 bases in the middle. The CDR3 sequence is CASSSIREDSGNTIYF. CDR3 nucleotides: TGTGCCAGCAGCTCCATCAGGGAGGACTCTGGAAACACCATATATTTT.

The V call is TRBV6-5, the J call TRBJ2-7; D may be TRBD1 (5 bases). Germline assignment: CDR1 MNHEY and CDR2 SVGAGI. Deletions cut 8 bases from V and 5 bases from J, with 13 bases between. The CDR3 runs 12 residues. The CDR3 coding sequence is TGTGCCAGCGGGTTGCAGGGCAACGAGCAGTACTTC. This sequence encodes CASGLQGNEQYF.

The chain couples TRBV6-5 to TRBJ1-1, with TRBD1 as a possible D gene (5 bases). From germline, CDR1 is MNHEY and CDR2 SVGAGI. This CDR3 has 14 amino acids. V was pared by 5 bases and J by 11 bases, with 21 bases between. CDR3 region: CASSQAGTRGEAFF. CDR3 nucleotides: TGTGCCAGCAGTCAAGCCGGGACTAGAGGGGAGGCTTTCTTT.

The chain has TRBV10-3 and TRBJ2-3; 7 bases are shared with TRBD1. The CDR3 runs to 17 residues. Germline V CDR1 and CDR2: ENHRY, SYGVKD. The ends lost 3 bases at V and 9 bases at J; junction bases unmatched: 18. The DNA of the CDR3 is TGTGCCATCAGTGAACCCGGCTCTACAGGGGCTGTAGAAACGCAGTATTTT. Amino acids: CAISEPGSTGAVETQYF.

The CDR3 sequence is CSVGSGRAWGAGELFF. DNA for the CDR3: TGCAGCGTTGGGAGTGGGAGGGCCTGGGGCGCCGGGGAGCTGTTTTTT. The V and J genes are TRBV29-1 and TRBJ2-2, with TRBD2 matching over 7 bases. This CDR3 has 16 amino acids. From germline, CDR1 is SQVTM and CDR2 ANQGSEA. The J segment lost 6 bases and the V segment lost 4 bases, leaving 14 bases of the junction unmatched.

The gene calls are TRBV6-5 and TRBJ2-5, with 7 bases fitting TRBD2. Germline V CDR1 and CDR2: MNHEY, SVGAGI. This CDR3 has 15 amino acids. V dropped 5 bases and J dropped 5; count of bases not matched to a gene: 11. The CDR3: CASSPRKTSRETQYF. The DNA of the CDR3 is TGTGCCAGCAGTCCGCGCAAGACTAGCCGGGAGACCCAGTACTTC.

The chain has TRBV27 and TRBJ1-5; tentatively, D is TRBD1 (5 bases). V dropped 5 bases and J dropped 3 bases, with 14 bases sitting between them. The CDR3 totals 15 residues. Germline loops: CDR1 MNHEY, CDR2 SMNVEV (reference sequence). CDR3 sequence reads: CASSPLRELNQPQHF. In DNA, the CDR3 is TGTGCCAGCAGTCCCCTCAGGGAACTCAATCAGCCCCAGCATTTT.